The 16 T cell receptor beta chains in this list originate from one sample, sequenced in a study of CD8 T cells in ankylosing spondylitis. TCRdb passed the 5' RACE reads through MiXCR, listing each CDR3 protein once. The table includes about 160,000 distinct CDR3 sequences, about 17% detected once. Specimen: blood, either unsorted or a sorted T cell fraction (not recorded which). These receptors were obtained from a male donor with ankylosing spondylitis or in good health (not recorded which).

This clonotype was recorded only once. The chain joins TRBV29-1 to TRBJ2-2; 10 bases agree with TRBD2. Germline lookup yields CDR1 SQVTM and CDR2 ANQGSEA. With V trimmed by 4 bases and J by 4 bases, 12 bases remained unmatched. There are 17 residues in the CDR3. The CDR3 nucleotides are TGCAGCGTTGCTCCCCAGCGGGAGGGCCTCGGCACCGGGGAGCTGTTTTTT. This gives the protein CSVAPQREGLGTGELFF.

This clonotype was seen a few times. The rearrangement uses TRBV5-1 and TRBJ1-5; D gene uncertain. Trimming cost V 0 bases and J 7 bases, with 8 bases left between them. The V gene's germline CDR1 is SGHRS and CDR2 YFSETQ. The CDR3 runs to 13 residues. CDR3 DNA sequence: TGCGCCAGCAGCTTGGCGGCAGGACAGCCCCAGCATTTT. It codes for CASSLAAGQPQHF. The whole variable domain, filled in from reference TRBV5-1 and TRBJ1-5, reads KAGVTQTPRYLIKTRGQQVTLSCSPISGHRSVSWYQQTPGQGLQFLFEYFSETQRNKGNFPGRFSGRQFSNSRSEMNVSTLELGDSALYLCASSLAAGQPQHFGDGTRLSIL.

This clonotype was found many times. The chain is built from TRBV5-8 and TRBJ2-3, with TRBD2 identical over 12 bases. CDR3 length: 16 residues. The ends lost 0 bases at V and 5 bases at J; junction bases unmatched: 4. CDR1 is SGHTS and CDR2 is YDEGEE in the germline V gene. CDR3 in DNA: TGTGCCAGCAGCTTGGGGACTAGCGGGATTGGAGATACGCAGTATTTT. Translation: CASSLGTSGIGDTQYF.

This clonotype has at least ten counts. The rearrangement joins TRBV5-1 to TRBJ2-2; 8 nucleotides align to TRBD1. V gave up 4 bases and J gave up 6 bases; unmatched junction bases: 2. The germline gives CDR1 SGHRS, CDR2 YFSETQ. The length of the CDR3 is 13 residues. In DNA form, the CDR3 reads TGCGCCAGCAGCGACAGGGGTGCCGGGGAGCTGTTTTTT. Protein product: CASSDRGAGELFF.

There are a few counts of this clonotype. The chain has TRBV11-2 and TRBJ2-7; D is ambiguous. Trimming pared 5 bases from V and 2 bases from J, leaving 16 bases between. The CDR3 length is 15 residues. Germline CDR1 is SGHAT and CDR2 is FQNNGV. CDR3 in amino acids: CASSPSIGSPYEQYF. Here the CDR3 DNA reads TGTGCCAGCAGCCCCTCGATAGGCAGCCCCTACGAGCAGTACTTC.

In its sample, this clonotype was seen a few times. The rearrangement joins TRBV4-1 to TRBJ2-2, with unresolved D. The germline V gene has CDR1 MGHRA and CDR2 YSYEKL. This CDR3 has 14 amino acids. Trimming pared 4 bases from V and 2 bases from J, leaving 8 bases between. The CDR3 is CASSLRANTGELFF. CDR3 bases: TGCGCCAGCAGCCTCAGAGCAAACACCGGGGAGCTGTTTTTT.

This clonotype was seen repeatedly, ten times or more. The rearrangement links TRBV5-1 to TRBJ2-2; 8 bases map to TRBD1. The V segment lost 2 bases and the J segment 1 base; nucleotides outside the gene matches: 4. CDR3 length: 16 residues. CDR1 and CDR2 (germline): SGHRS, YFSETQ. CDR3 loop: CASSLGDRMNTGELFF. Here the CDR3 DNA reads TGCGCCAGCAGCTTAGGGGACAGGATGAACACCGGGGAGCTGTTTTTT.

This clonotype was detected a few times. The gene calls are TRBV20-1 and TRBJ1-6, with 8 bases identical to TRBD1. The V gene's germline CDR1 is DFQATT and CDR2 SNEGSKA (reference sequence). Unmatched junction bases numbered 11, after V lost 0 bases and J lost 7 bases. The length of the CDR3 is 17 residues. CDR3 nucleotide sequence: TGCAGTGCTAGAGATTTGAGGCGACAGGGGCAGAATTCACCCCTCCACTTT. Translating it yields CSARDLRRQGQNSPLHF.

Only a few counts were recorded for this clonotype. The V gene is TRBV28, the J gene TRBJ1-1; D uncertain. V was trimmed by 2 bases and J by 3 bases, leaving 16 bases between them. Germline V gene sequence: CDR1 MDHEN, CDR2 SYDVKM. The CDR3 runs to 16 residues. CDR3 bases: TGTGCCAGCAGTTTAAATAAGGAGATTCTAGACACTGAAGCTTTCTTT. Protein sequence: CASSLNKEILDTEAFF.

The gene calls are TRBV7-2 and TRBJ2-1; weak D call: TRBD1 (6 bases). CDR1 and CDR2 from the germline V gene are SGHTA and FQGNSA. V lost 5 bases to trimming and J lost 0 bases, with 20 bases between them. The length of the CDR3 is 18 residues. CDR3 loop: CASSPRAKGEASYNEQFF. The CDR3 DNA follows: TGTGCCAGCAGCCCTAGGGCCAAGGGGGAAGCCTCCTACAATGAGCAGTTCTTC.

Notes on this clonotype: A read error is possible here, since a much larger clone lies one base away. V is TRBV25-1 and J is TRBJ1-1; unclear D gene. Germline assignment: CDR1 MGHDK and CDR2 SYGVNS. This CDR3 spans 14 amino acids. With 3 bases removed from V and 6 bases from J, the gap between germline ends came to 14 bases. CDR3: CASSDIDYNAEAFF. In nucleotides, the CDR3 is TGTGCCAGCAGTGATATCGATTACAACGCTGAAGCTTTCTTT.

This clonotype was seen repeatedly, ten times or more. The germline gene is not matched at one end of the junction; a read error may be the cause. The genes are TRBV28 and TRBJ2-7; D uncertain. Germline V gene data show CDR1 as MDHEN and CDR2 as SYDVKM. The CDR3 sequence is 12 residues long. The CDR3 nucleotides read TGTGCCAGCAGTTCAGACTTACCCCGCTTCCACTTC. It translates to CASSSDLPRFHF.

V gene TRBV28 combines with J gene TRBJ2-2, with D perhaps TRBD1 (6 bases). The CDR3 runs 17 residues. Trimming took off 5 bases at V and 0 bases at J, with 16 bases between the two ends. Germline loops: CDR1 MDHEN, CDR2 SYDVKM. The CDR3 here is CASSPTKGHANTGELFF. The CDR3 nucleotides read TGTGCCAGCAGTCCGACCAAGGGACACGCGAACACCGGGGAGCTGTTTTTT.

The CDR3 sequence: CASSDRDRANEQFF. Written as DNA, the CDR3 is TGCGCCAGCAGCGACCGGGACAGGGCGAATGAGCAGTTCTTC. The genes are TRBV5-1 and TRBJ2-1; 9 bases fit TRBD1. This CDR3 spans 14 amino acids. Germline V gene sequence: CDR1 SGHRS, CDR2 YFSETQ. Trimming cost V 4 bases and J 7 bases; bases outside gene matches: 6.

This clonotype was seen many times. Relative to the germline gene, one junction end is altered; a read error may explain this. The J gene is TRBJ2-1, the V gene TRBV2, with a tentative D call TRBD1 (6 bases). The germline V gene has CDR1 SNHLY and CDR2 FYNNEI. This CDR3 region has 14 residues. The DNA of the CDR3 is TGTGTCAGCAGTGATACAGGGAGCTACAATGAGCAGTTCTTC. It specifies CVSSDTGSYNEQFF.

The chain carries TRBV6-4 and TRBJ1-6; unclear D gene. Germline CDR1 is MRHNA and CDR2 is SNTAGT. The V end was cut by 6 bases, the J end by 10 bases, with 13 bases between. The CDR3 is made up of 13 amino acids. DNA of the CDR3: TGTGCCAGCAGCAGACTCTCTGGATCACCCCTCCACTTT. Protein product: CASSRLSGSPLHF.